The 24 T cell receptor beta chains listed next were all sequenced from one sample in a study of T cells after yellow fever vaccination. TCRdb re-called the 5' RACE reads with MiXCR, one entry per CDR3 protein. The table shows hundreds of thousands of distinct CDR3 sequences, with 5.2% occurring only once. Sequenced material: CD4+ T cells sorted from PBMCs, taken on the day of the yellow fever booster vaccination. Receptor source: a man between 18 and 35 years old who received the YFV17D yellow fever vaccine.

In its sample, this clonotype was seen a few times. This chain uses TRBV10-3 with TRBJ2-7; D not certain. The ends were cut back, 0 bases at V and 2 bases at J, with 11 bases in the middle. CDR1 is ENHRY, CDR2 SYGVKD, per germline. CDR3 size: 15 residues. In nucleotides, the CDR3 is TGTGCCATCAGTGAGTCGTTCGGCAGAGCCTACGAGCAGTACTTC. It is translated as CAISESFGRAYEQYF.

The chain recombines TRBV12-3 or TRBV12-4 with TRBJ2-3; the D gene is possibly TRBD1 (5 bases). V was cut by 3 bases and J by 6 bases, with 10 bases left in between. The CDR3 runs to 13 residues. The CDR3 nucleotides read TGTGCCAGCAGTTTTTGGGGCCCGGATACGCAGTATTTT. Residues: CASSFWGPDTQYF.

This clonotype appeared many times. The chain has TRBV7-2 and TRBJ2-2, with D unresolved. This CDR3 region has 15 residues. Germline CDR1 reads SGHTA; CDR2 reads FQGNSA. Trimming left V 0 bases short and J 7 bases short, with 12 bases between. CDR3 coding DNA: TGTGCCAGCAGCTTAGCGGCCAGCGAAGGCGGGGAGCTGTTTTTT. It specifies CASSLAASEGGELFF.

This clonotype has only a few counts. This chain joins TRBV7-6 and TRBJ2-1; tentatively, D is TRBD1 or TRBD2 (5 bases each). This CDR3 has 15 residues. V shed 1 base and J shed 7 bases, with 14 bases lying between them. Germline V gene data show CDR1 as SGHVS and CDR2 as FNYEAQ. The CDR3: CASSLDTFEGNEQFF. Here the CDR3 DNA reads TGTGCCAGCAGCTTAGACACATTCGAGGGGAATGAGCAGTTCTTC.

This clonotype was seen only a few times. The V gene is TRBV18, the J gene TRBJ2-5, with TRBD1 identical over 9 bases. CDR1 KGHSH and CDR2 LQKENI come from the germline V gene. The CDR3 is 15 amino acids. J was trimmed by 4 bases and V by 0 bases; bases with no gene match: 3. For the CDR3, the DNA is TGTGCCAGCTCACCACCGGGACAGGGAGGAGAGACCCAGTACTTC. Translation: CASSPPGQGGETQYF.

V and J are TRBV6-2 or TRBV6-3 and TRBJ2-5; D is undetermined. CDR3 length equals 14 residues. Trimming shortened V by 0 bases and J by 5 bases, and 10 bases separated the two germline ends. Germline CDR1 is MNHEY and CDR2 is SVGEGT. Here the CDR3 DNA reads TGTGCCAGCAGTTACTCAGGGCGAGAGGAGACCCAGTACTTC. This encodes CASSYSGREETQYF.

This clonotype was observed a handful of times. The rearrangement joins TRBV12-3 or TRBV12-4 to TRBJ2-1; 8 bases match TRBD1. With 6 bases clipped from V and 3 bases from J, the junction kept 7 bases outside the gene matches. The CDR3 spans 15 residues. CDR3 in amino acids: CASRSSGGYYNEQFF. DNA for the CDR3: TGTGCCAGCAGGTCCTCAGGGGGCTACTACAATGAGCAGTTCTTC.

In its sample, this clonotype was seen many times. This chain's CDR3 is CAITGQGRGNEQFF. Here the CDR3 DNA reads TGTGCCATCACGGGGCAGGGGCGGGGGAATGAGCAGTTCTTC. The chain uses TRBV10-3 and TRBJ2-1, with a tentative D call TRBD2 (7 bases). The V end lost 7 bases, the J end lost 7 bases, and 17 bases lay between the germline ends. From germline, CDR1 is ENHRY and CDR2 SYGVKD. There are 14 residues in the CDR3.

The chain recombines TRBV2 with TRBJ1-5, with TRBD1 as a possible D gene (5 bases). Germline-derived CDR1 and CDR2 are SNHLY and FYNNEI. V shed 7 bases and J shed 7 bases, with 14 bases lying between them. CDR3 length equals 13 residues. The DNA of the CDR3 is TGTGCCAGCAAAAGGGGCCCGGGCCAGCCCCAGCATTTT. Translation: CASKRGPGQPQHF.

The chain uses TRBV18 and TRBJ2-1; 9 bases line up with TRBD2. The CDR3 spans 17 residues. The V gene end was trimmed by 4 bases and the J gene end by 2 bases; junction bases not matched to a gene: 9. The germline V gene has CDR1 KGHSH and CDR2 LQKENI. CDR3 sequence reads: CASSLAGTSRTYNEQFF. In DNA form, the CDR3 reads TGTGCCAGCTCACTAGCGGGGACTAGCCGGACCTACAATGAGCAGTTCTTC.

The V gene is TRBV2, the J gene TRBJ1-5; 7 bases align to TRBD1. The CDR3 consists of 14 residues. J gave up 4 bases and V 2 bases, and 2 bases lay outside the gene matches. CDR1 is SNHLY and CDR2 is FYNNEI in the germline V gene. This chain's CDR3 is CASSERGPNQPQHF. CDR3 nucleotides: TGTGCCAGCAGTGAAAGGGGGCCGAATCAGCCCCAGCATTTT.

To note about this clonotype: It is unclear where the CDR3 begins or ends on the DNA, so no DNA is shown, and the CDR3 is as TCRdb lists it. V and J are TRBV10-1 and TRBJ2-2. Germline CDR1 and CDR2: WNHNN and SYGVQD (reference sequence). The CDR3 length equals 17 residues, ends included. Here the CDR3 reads CASLRPRFYGKPGSCFF.

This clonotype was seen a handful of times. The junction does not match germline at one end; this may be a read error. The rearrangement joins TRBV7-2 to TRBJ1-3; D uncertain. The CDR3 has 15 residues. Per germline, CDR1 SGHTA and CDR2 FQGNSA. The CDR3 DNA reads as TGTGCCAGCAGCCCGGACGGGAACTCGGGAAGCACCATATATTTT. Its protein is CASSPDGNSGSTIYF.

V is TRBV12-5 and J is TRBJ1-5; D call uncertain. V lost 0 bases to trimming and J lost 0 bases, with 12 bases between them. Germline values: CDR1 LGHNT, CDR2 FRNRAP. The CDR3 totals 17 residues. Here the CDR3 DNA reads TGTGCTAGTGGTTTGGTACTCGAGGGCGGTAGCAATCAGCCCCAGCATTTT. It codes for CASGLVLEGGSNQPQHF. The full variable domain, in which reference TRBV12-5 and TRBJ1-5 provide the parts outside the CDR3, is DARVTQTPRHKVTEMGQEVTMRCQPILGHNTVFWYRQTMMQGLELLAYFRNRAPLDDSGMPKDRFSAEMPDATLATLKIQPSEPRDSAVYFCASGLVLEGGSNQPQHFGDGTRLSIL.

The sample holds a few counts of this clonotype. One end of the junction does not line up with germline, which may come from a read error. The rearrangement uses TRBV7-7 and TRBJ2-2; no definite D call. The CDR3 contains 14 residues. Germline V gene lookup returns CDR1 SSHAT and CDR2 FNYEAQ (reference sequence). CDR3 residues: CASSPWPATGELFF. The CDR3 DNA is TGTGCTAGCAGCCCATGGCCCGCTACCGGGGAGCTGTTTTTT.

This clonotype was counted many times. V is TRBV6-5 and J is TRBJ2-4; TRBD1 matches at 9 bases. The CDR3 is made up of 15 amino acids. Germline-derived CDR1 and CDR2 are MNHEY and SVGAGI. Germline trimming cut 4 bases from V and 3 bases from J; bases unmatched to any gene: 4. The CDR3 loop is CASSSPGQGKNIQYF. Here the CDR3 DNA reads TGTGCCAGCAGTTCCCCGGGACAGGGCAAAAACATTCAGTACTTC.

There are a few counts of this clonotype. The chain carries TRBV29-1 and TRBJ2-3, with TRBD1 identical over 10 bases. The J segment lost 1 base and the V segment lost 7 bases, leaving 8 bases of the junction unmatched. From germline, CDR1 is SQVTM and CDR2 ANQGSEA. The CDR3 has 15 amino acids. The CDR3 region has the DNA TGCAGCGCCCTAGGGACAGGGGATCGCACAGATACGCAGTATTTT. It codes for CSALGTGDRTDTQYF.

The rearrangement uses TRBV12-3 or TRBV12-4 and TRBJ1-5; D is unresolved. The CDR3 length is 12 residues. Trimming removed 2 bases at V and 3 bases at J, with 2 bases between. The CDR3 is CASSLTNQPQHF. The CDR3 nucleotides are TGTGCCAGCAGTTTAACCAATCAGCCCCAGCATTTT.

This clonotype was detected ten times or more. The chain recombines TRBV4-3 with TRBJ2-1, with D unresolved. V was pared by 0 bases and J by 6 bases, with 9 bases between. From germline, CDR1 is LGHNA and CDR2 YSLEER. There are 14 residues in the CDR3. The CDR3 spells CASSQEIRINEQFF. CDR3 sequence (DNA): TGCGCCAGCAGCCAAGAGATTAGGATCAATGAGCAGTTCTTC.

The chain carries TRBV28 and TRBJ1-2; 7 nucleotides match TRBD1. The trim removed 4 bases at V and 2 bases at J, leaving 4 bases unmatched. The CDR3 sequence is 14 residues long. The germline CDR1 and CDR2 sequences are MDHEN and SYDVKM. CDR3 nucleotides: TGTGCCAGCAGTTCTCTGGGACAGAACTATGGCTACACCTTC. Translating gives CASSSLGQNYGYTF.

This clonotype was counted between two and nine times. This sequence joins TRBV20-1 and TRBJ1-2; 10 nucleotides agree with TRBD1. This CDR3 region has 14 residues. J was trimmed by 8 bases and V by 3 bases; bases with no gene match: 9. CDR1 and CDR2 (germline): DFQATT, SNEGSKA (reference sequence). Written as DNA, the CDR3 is TGCAGTGCTAGTCCCGACAGGGGGCAAGGAGGCTACACCTTC. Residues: CSASPDRGQGGYTF.

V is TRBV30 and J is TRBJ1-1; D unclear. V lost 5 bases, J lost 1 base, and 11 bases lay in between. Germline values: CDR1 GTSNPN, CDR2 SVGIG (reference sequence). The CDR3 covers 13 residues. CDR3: CAWAVSANTEAFF. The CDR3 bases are TGTGCCTGGGCGGTCTCCGCGAACACTGAAGCTTTCTTT.

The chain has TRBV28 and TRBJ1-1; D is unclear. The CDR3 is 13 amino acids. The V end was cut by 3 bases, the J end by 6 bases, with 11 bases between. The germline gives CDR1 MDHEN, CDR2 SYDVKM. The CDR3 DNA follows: TGTGCCAGCAGTTTCTCCAGTAACGCTGAAGCTTTCTTT. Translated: CASSFSSNAEAFF.

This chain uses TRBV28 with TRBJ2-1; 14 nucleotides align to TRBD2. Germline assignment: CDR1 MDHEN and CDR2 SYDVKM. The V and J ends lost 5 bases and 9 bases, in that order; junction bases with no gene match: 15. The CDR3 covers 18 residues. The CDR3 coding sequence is TGTGCCAGCAGTCGGACCGTGACTAGCGGGGGGGCAAAGGGTGAGCAGTTCTTC. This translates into CASSRTVTSGGAKGEQFF.